The rows below give T cell receptor beta chains drawn from one sample of a study of cytomegalovirus exposure and HLA in healthy donors. The data were produced by immunoSEQ multiplex PCR, yet TCRdb's version contains in-frame clones alone and is incomplete. The sample has 120,000 to 150,000 clones, 60% to 80% seen once. Material: PBMCs. These receptors all come from a woman in her 40s in good health and CMV-seropositive. Both conserved end residues are part of each CDR3. The order of the fields is D gene, J gene, V gene, CDR3 length, clone size, CDR3 DNA, CDR3 protein. The D gene is left open where the match is weak. Size is stated for part of the rows, as once, few or many counts, or as a class when the clone is expanded.

TRBD1	TRBJ1-2	TRBV2	15	NA	TGTGCCAGCAGTGCCCGGGACAGGGGAACTATGAGCTACACCTTC	CASSARDRGTMSYTF
TRBD1	TRBJ2-2	TRBV30	14	NA	TGTGCCTGGAGTGGACAGGGGGCAACCGGGGAGCTGTTTTTT	CAWSGQGATGELFF
NA	TRBJ2-3	TRBV13	17	NA	TGTGCCAGCAGCACCTCAAGCACATATGTGGAGACAGATACGCAGTATTTT	CASSTSSTYVETDTQYF
TRBD1	TRBJ2-1	TRBV25-1	16	few	TGTGCCAGCAGTGAATACGGACAGAGTTACGGACAGGGGCAGTTCTTC	CASSEYGQSYGQGQFF
TRBD1	TRBJ1-5	TRBV25-1	14	NA	TGTGCCAGCGGACAGACAGGGGCCAATCAGCCCCAGCATTTT	CASGQTGANQPQHF
NA	TRBJ2-3	TRBV6-6	15	NA	TGTGCCAGCAGTTCCCTAGGGGCCCGCACAGATACGCAGTATTTT	CASSSLGARTDTQYF
NA	TRBJ1-4	TRBV28	15	NA	TGTGCCAGCAGTTTTGGCCTCGCAACTAATGAAAAACTGTTTTTT	CASSFGLATNEKLFF
NA	TRBJ1-1	TRBV28	14	once	TGTGCCAGCAGTCTGGACAGCGCCGGCACTGAAGCTTTCTTT	CASSLDSAGTEAFF
TRBD2	TRBJ2-7	TRBV11-2	15	NA	TGTGCCAGCAGCTTAGAAACTAGCGGGGGCGGCGAGCAGTACTTC	CASSLETSGGGEQYF
NA	TRBJ2-7	TRBV19	14	NA	TGTGCCAGTAGTCCGCGGACAAGCTCCTACGAGCAGTACTTC	CASSPRTSSYEQYF
NA	TRBJ2-3	TRBV18	15	NA	TGTGCCAGCTCACCAGTGGCGGGTAGCACAGATACGCAGTATTTT	CASSPVAGSTDTQYF
TRBD1	TRBJ1-2	TRBV27	15	NA	TGTGCCAGCAGTTCAGATCACAGGGGCGCCTATGGCTACACCTTC	CASSSDHRGAYGYTF
TRBD2	TRBJ2-7	TRBV5-1	15	NA	TGCGCCAGCAGCTATACTAGCGGGGGGAGCTACGAGCAGTACTTC	CASSYTSGGSYEQYF
NA	TRBJ2-2	TRBV7-3	12	NA	TGTGCCAGCAGCTACGGAGGCGGGGAGCTGTTTTTT	CASSYGGGELFF
NA	TRBJ1-4	TRBV29-1	12	NA	TGCAGCGTTGGGGACGGGGGTGAAAAACTGTTTTTT	CSVGDGGEKLFF
NA	TRBJ1-3	TRBV6-6	12	NA	TGTGCCAGCGCTGGACAGGGAAACACCATATATTTT	CASAGQGNTIYF
TRBD2	TRBJ2-3	TRBV7-2	16	NA	TGTGCCAGCAGCTTATTAGCGGGGGGGCGGGCAGATACGCAGTATTTT	CASSLLAGGRADTQYF
TRBD1	TRBJ1-5	TRBV19	15	NA	TGTGCCAGTAGTTTTAGGACAGGGCCCAATCAGCCCCAGCATTTT	CASSFRTGPNQPQHF
NA	TRBJ1-1	TRBV6-5	13	few	TGTGCCAGCAGTTACTCAAGGGGGACTGAAGCTTTCTTT	CASSYSRGTEAFF
NA	TRBJ1-1	TRBV2	14	NA	TGTGCCAGCAGCCGACAGGAGGAAAATACTGAAGCTTTCTTT	CASSRQEENTEAFF
TRBD1	TRBJ1-3	TRBV18	16	NA	TGTGCCAGCTCACCTACTACGACAGGGTCTGGAAACACCATATATTTT	CASSPTTTGSGNTIYF
TRBD2	TRBJ2-5	TRBV7-3	14	NA	TGTGCCAGCAGCCCGGGGACTAGTGGGGAGACCCAGTACTTC	CASSPGTSGETQYF
NA	TRBJ1-4	TRBV18	15	once	TGTGCCAGCTCGCCCGCTCTGGGCGGGATAGAAAAACTGTTTTTT	CASSPALGGIEKLFF
NA	TRBJ1-2	TRBV6-5	12	NA	TGTGCCAGCGCCCTTACAGGGTCGATTAACACCTTC	CASALTGSINTF
NA	TRBJ2-1	TRBV18	13	NA	TGTGCCAGCTCACCTGGACAGAACAATGAGCAGTTCTTC	CASSPGQNNEQFF
TRBD1	TRBJ1-2	TRBV5-1	13	NA	TGCGCCAGCAGCCTGGGACAGAACTATGGCTACACCTTC	CASSLGQNYGYTF